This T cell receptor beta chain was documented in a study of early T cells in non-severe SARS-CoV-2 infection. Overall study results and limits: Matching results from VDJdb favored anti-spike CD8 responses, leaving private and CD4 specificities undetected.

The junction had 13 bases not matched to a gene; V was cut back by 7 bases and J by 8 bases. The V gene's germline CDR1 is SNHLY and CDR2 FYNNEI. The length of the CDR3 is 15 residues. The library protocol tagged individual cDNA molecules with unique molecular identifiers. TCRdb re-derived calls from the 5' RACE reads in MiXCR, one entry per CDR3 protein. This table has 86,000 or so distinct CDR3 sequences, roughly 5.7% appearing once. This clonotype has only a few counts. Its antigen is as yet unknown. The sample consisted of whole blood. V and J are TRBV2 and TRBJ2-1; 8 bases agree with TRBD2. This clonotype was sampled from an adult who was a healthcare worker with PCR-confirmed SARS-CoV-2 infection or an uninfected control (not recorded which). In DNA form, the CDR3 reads TGTGCCAGCATTGGCCAGCGGGAGTCCCCCTATGAGCAGTTCTTC. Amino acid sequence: CASIGQRESPYEQFF.